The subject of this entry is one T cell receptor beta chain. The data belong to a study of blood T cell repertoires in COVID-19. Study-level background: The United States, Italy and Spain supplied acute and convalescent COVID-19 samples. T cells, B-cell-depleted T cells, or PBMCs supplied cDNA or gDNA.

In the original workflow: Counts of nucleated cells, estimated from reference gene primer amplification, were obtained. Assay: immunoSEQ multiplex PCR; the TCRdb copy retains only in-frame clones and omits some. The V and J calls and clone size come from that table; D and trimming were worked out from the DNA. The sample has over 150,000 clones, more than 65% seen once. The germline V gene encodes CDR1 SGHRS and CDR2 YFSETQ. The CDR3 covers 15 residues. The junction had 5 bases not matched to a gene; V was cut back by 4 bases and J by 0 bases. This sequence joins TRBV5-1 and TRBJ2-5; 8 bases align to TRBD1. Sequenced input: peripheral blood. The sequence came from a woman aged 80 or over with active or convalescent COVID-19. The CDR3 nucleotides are TGCGCCAGCAGCGGGGGGACAGGCCACCAAGAGACCCAGTACTTC. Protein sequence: CASSGGTGHQETQYF.